This is a list of T cell receptor beta chains from one sample in a study of shared clonotypes between healthy human individuals. The repertoire was sequenced with immunoSEQ multiplex PCR; TCRdb's copy has only in-frame clones and lacks some. The table shows around 2.1 million clones, with about 93% occurring only once. Material for sequencing was naive CD8+ T cells from PBMCs. Receptor source: a man between 18 and 29 years old in good health. Some clones in this sample may be carry-over from other donors' samples. Both conserved end residues are part of each CDR3. The order of the fields is J gene, CDR3 length, V gene, D gene, CDR3 protein. The D gene is left open where the match is weak.

TRBJ1-1 | 16 | TRBV4-3 | . | CASSQDWQGQNTEAFF
TRBJ2-7 | 14 | TRBV7-9 | TRBD1 | CASRGQGPVYEQYF
TRBJ2-1 | 14 | TRBV28 | TRBD2 | CASGLAGFGNEQFF
TRBJ2-7 | 12 | TRBV2 | . | CASSGGAYEQYF
TRBJ1-5 | 13 | TRBV27 | . | CASSLSGNQPQHF
TRBJ1-2 | 13 | TRBV2 | . | CASGKTVAGGYTF
TRBJ2-1 | 16 | TRBV28 | TRBD2 | CASSPRLAGVSNEQFF
TRBJ2-3 | 16 | TRBV28 | TRBD1 | CASRGQGKTSTDTQYF
TRBJ2-5 | 17 | TRBV9 | . | CASSVSPFIRGQETQYF
TRBJ2-7 | 16 | TRBV28 | TRBD1 | CASSYTGTGGWREQYF
TRBJ1-1 | 14 | TRBV27 | . | CASSSTVWNTEAFF
TRBJ2-5 | 16 | TRBV7-9 | TRBD1 | CASSPPYGRGTETQYF
TRBJ2-7 | 16 | TRBV7-8 | . | CASSLSMRIYPYEQYF
TRBJ2-7 | 15 | TRBV5-1 | TRBD1 | CASSSPGQGPSEQYF
TRBJ2-3 | 15 | TRBV15 | . | CATSRGDGSTDTQYF
TRBJ2-7 | 17 | TRBV28 | . | CASRRIIRTGMSYEQYF
TRBJ2-7 | 13 | TRBV6-5 | . | CASSYSYFYEQYF
TRBJ1-5 | 15 | TRBV7-6 | TRBD1 | CASSLADRGYQPQHF
TRBJ1-5 | 14 | TRBV6-4 | TRBD1 | CASSATGLNQPQHF
TRBJ2-1 | 16 | TRBV28 | . | CASSLSPRDRDNEQFF
TRBJ1-1 | 13 | TRBV7-9 | TRBD1 | CASNEDRGTEAFF
TRBJ2-1 | 16 | TRBV28 | TRBD2 | CASSQRLAGAANEQFF
TRBJ2-7 | 15 | TRBV11-2 | . | CASSSWEDPHSEQYF
TRBJ2-3 | 18 | TRBV27 | TRBD2 | CASSFVEGGPSRTDTQYF
TRBJ2-3 | 12 | TRBV7-6 | . | CASSLGWDTQYF
TRBJ2-5 | 14 | TRBV28 | . | CASRSSDPTETQYF
TRBJ2-7 | 15 | TRBV18 | . | CASSSQGSLQYEQYF
TRBJ2-2 | 14 | TRBV7-9 | . | CASSQDSNTGELFF
TRBJ2-7 | 17 | TRBV4-1 | TRBD2 | CASSQEIVASGAYEQYF
TRBJ2-7 | 13 | TRBV2 | . | CASSESMRDEQYF
TRBJ2-7 | 13 | TRBV2 | TRBD2 | CASSSSGTYEQYF
TRBJ2-7 | 14 | TRBV7-9 | . | CASSLVAVSYEQYF
TRBJ1-1 | 16 | TRBV7-3 | . | CASSLSPTVGDTEAFF
TRBJ2-5 | 14 | TRBV9 | . | CASSERDTPETQYF
TRBJ2-3 | 15 | TRBV29-1 | TRBD1 | CSVGPGQGVADTQYF
TRBJ2-7 | 14 | TRBV28 | . | CASSFSGSTYEQYF
TRBJ2-2 | 12 | TRBV10-3 | . | CAFTGDTGELFF
TRBJ2-3 | 10 | TRBV29-1 | . | CSFGTSWQYF
TRBJ2-7 | 16 | TRBV7-8 | . | CASRQTSSGPGYEQYF
TRBJ2-1 | 15 | TRBV25-1 | . | CASTSRRGVGDEQFF
TRBJ2-1 | 15 | TRBV7-8 | TRBD2 | CASSLLASGYNEQFF
TRBJ1-1 | 13 | TRBV7-8 | . | CASSLGGRPEAFF
TRBJ2-1 | 18 | TRBV27 | . | CASSLLGERVWVNNEQFF
TRBJ2-7 | 15 | TRBV27 | . | CASSLSRQAPYEQYF
TRBJ1-5 | 14 | TRBV19 | . | CASSIRDTGQPQHF
TRBJ2-1 | 15 | TRBV13 | TRBD2 | CASSIAGVGYNEQFF
TRBJ1-1 | 13 | TRBV7-3 | . | CASSWDLGTEAFF
TRBJ2-2 | 16 | TRBV7-9 | TRBD2 | CASSPRLAGGSGELFF
TRBJ2-1 | 16 | TRBV9 | . | CASSVEGAQTYNEQFF
TRBJ2-1 | 15 | TRBV7-3 | . | CASSPFRSSYNEQFF
TRBJ1-1 | 14 | TRBV19 | TRBD1 | CASSLGDRGSEAFF
TRBJ2-7 | 12 | TRBV5-1 | . | CASSLAQGEQYF
TRBJ2-7 | 13 | TRBV7-3 | . | CASSQNLRDEQYF
TRBJ1-2 | 13 | TRBV28 | . | CASGQGGDYGYTF
TRBJ2-7 | 16 | TRBV14 | . | CASSQDPRWGEYEQYF
TRBJ2-1 | 13 | TRBV19 | . | CASSIGLRNEQFF
TRBJ2-1 | 14 | TRBV6-6 | TRBD2 | CASSYLLAGNEQFF
TRBJ2-6 | 17 | TRBV28 | . | CASKLAAGGTGANVLTF
TRBJ2-2 | 16 | TRBV10-3 | . | CAIRPTRGGNTGELFF